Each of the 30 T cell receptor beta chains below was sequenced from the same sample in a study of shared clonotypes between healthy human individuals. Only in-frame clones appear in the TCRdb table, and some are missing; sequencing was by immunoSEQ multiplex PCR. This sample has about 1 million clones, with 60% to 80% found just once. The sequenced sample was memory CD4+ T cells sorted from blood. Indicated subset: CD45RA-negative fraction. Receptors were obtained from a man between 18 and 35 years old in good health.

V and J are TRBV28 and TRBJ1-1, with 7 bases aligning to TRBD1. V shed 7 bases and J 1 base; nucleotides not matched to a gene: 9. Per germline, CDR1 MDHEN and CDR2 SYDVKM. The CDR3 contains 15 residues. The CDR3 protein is CASNGRGLGNTEAFF. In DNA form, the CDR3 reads TGTGCCAGCAACGGTAGGGGGCTGGGGAACACTGAAGCTTTCTTT.

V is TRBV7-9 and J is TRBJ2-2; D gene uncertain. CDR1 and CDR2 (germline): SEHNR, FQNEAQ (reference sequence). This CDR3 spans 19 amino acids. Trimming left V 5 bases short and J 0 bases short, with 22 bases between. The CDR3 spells CASSPRLSAIPSNTGELFF. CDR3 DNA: TGTGCCAGCAGCCCGCGCCTTTCAGCAATCCCCTCGAACACCGGGGAGCTGTTTTTT.

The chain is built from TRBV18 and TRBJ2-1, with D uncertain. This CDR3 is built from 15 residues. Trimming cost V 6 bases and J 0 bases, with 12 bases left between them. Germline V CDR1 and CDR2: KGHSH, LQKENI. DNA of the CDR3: TGTGCCAGCTCCCGGGTCGGCAGCTCCTACAATGAGCAGTTCTTC. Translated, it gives CASSRVGSSYNEQFF. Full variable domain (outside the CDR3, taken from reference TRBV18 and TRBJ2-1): NAGVMQNPRHLVRRRGQEARLRCSPMKGHSHVYWYRQLPEEGLKFMVYLQKENIIDESGMPKERFSAEFPKEGPSILRIQQVVRGDSAAYFCASSRVGSSYNEQFFGPGTRLTVL.

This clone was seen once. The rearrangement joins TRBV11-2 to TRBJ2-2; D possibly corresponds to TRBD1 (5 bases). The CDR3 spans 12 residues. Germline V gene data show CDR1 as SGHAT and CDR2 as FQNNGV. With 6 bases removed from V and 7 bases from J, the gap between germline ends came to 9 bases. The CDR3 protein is CASRPQGGELFF. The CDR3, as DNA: TGTGCCAGCAGGCCCCAGGGCGGGGAGCTGTTTTTT.

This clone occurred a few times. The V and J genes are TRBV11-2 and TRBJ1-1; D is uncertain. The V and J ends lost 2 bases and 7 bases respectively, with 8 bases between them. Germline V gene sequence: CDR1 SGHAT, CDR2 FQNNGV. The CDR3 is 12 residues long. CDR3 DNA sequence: TGTGCCAGCAGCTTACCTATTGGTGAAGCTTTCTTT. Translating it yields CASSLPIGEAFF.

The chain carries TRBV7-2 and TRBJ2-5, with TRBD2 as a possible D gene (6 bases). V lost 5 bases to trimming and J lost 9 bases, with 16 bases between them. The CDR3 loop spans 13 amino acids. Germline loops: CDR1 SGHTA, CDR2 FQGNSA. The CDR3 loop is CASSPGLLWSQYF. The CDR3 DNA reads TGTGCCAGCAGCCCGGGACTCCTCTGGTCCCAGTACTTC.

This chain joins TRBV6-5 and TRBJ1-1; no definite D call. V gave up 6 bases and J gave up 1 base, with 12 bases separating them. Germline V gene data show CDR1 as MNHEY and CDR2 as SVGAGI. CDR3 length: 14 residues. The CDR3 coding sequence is TGTGCCAGCAGGACGCTTGCTACGAACACTGAAGCTTTCTTT. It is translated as CASRTLATNTEAFF.

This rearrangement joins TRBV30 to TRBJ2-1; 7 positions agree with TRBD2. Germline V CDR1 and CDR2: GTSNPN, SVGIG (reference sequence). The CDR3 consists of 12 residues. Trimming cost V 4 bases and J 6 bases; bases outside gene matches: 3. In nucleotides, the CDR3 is TGTGCCTGGAACCGACTAGCCAATGAGCAGTTCTTC. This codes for CAWNRLANEQFF.

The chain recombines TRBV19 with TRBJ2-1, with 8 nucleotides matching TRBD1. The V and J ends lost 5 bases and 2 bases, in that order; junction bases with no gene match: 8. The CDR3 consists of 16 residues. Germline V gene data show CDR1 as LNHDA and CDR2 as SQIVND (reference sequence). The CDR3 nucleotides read TGTGCCAGTAGTGCAGCGACAGGGGCACCCTACAATGAGCAGTTCTTC. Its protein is CASSAATGAPYNEQFF.

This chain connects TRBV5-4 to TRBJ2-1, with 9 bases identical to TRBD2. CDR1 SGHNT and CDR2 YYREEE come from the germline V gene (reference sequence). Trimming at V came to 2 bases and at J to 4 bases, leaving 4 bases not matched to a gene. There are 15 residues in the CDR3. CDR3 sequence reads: CASSLLAGNYNEQFF. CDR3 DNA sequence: TGTGCCAGCAGCTTACTAGCGGGCAATTACAATGAGCAGTTCTTC.

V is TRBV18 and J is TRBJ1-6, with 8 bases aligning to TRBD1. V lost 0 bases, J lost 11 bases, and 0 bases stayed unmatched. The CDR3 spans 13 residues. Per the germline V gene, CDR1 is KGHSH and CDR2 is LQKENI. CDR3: CASSPPTGAPLHF. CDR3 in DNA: TGTGCCAGCTCACCACCGACAGGGGCACCCCTCCACTTT.

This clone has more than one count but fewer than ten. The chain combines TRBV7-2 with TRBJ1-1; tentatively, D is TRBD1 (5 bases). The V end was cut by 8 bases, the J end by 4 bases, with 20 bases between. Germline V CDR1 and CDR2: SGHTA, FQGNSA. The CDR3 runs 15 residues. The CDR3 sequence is CASLAYGTGPTEAFF. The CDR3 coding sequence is TGTGCCAGCCTGGCATACGGGACGGGTCCCACTGAAGCTTTCTTT.

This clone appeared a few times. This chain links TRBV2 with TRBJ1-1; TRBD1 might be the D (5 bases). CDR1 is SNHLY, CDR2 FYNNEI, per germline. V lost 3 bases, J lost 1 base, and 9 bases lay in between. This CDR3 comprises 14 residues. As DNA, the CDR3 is TGTGCCAGCAGTGATGACAGCCGGAACACTGAAGCTTTCTTT. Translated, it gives CASSDDSRNTEAFF. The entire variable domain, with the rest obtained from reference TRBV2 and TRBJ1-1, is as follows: EPEVTQTPSHQVTQMGQEVILRCVPISNHLYFYWYRQILGQKVEFLVSFYNNEISEKSEIFDDQFSVERPDGSNFTLKIRSTKLEDSAMYFCASSDDSRNTEAFFGQGTRLTVV.

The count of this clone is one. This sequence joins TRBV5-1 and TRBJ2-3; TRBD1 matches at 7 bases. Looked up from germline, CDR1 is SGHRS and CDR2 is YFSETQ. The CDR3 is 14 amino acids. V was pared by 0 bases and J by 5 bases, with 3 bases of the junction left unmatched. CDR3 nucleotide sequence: TGCGCCAGCAGCTTGGGACAGGGTATAGATACGCAGTATTTT. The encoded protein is CASSLGQGIDTQYF. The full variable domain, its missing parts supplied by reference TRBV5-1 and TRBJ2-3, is KAGVTQTPRYLIKTRGQQVTLSCSPISGHRSVSWYQQTPGQGLQFLFEYFSETQRNKGNFPGRFSGRQFSNSRSEMNVSTLELGDSALYLCASSLGQGIDTQYFGPGTRLTVL.

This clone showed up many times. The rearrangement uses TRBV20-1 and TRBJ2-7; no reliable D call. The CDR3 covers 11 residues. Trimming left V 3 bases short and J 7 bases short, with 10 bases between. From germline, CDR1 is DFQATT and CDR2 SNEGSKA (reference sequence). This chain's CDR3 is CSASQPGEQYF. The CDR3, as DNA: TGCAGTGCTAGCCAACCAGGAGAGCAGTACTTC.

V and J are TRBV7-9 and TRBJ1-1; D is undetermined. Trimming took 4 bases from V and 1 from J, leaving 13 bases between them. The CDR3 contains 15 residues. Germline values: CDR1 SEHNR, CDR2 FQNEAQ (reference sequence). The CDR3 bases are TGTGCCAGCAGCTCCTTCGAAGCCCGGAACACTGAAGCTTTCTTT. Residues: CASSSFEARNTEAFF.

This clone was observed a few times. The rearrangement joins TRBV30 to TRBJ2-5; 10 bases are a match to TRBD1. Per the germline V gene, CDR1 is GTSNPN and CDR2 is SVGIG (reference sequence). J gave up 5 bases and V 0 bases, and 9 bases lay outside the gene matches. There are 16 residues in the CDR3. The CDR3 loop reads CAWSVGDRGKGETQYF. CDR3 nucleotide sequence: TGTGCCTGGAGTGTAGGGGACAGGGGCAAAGGGGAGACCCAGTACTTC.

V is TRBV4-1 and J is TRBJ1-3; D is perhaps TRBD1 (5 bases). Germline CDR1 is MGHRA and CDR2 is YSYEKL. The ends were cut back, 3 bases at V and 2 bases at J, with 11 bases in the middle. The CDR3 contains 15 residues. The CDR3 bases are TGCGCCAGCAGCCACGGGGGGGGACCTGGAAACACCATATATTTT. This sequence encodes CASSHGGGPGNTIYF.

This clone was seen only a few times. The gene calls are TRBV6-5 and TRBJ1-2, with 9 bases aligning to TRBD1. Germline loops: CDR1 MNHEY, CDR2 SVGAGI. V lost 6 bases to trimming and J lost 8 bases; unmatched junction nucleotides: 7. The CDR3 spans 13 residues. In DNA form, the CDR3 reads TGTGCCAGCAGGCCTCTAACAGGGGGCGGCTACACCTTC. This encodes CASRPLTGGGYTF.

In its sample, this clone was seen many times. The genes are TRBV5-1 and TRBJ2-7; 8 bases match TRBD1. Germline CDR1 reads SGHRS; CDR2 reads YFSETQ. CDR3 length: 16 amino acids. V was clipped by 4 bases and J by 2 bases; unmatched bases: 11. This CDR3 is CASSPGAGGSAYEQYF. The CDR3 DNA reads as TGCGCCAGCAGCCCAGGGGCAGGGGGCTCTGCCTACGAGCAGTACTTC.

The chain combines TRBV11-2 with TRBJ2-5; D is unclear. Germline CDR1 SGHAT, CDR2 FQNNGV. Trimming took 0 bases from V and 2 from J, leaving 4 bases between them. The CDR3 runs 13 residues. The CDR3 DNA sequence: TGTGCCAGCAGCTTAGAGAGGCAAGAGACCCAGTACTTC. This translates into CASSLERQETQYF.

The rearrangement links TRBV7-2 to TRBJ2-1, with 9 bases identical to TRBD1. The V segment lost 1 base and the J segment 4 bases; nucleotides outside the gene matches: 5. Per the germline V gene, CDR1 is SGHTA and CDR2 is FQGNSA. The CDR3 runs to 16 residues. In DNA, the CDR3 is TGTGCCAGCAGCTTAGGGACAGGGGCCCAGTACAATGAGCAGTTCTTC. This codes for CASSLGTGAQYNEQFF.

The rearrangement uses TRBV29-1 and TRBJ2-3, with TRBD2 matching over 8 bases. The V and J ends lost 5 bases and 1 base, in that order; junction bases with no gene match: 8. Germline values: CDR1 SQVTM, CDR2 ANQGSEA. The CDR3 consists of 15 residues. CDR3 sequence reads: CSVPGLAYGTDTQYF. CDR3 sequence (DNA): TGCAGCGTTCCAGGACTAGCCTACGGCACAGATACGCAGTATTTT.

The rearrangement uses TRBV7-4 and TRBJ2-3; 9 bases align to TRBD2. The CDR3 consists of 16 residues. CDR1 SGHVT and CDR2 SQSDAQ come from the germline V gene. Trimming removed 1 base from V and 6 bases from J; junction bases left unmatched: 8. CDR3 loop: CASSLGRLAGIDTQYF. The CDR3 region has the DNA TGTGCCAGCAGCTTAGGCCGCCTAGCGGGAATCGATACGCAGTATTTT.

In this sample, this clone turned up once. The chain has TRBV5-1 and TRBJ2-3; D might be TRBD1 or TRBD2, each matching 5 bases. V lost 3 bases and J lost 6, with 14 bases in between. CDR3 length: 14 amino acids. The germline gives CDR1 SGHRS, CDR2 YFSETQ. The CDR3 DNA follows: TGCGCCAGCAGCTCCGGGACCTCCCCCGATACGCAGTATTTT. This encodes CASSSGTSPDTQYF.

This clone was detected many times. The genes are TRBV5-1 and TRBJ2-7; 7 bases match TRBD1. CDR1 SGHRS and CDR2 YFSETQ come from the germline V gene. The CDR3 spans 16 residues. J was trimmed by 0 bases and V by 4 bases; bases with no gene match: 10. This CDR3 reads CASSQGPQGSSYEQYF. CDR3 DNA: TGCGCCAGCAGCCAGGGTCCACAGGGGTCCTCCTACGAGCAGTACTTC.

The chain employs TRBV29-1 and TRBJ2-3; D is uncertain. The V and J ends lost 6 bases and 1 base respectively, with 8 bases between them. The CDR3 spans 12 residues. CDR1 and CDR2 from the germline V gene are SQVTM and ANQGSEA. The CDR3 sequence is CSVSPGTDTQYF. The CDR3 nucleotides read TGCAGCGTATCCCCTGGCACAGATACGCAGTATTTT.

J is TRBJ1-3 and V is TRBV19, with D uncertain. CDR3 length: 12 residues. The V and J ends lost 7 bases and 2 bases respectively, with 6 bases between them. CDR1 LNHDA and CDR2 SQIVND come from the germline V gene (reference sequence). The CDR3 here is CASTAPGNTIYF. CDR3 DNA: TGTGCCAGTACCGCACCTGGAAACACCATATATTTT.

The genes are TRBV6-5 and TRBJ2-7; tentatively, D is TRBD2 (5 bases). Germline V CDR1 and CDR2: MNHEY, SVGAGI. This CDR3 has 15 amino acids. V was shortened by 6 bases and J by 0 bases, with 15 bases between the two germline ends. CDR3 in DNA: TGTGCCAGCAGACCCCGGGAACCCAGCTCCTACGAGCAGTACTTC. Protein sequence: CASRPREPSSYEQYF.

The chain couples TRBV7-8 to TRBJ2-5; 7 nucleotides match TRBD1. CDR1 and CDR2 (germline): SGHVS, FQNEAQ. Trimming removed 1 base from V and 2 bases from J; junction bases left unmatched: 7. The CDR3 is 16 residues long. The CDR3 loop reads CASSLGLAQGQETQYF. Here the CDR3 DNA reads TGTGCCAGCAGCTTAGGCCTAGCACAGGGGCAAGAGACCCAGTACTTC. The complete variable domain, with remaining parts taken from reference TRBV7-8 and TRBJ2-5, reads GAGVSQSPRYKVAKRGQDVALRCDPISGHVSLFWYQQALGQGPEFLTYFQNEAQLDKSGLPSDRFFAERPEGSVSTLKIQRTQQEDSAVYLCASSLGLAQGQETQYFGPGTRLLVL.